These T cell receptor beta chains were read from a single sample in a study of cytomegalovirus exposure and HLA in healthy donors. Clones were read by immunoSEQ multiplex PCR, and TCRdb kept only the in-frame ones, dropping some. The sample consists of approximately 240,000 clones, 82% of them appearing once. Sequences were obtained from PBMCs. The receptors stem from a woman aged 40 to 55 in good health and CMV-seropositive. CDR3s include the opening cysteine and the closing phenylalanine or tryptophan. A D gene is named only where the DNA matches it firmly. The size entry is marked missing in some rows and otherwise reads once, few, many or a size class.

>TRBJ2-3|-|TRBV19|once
TGTGCCAGTAGTACCTACAGGGAAGATACGCAGTATTTT
CASSTYREDTQYF
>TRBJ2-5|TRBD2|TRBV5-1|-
TGCGCCAGCAGCCCTGGACTAGCGGGAGGGCAAGAGACCCAGTACTTC
CASSPGLAGGQETQYF
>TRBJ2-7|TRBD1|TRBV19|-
TGTGCCAGTAGTAACCACCGGGACAGGCACTACGAGCAGTACTTC
CASSNHRDRHYEQYF
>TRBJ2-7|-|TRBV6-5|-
TGTGCCAGCAGGCCCTGGGGCGGCGAGCAGTACTTC
CASRPWGGEQYF
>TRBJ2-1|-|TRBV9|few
TGTGCCAGCAGCCAAGGGGGGGAGTTGTGGAATGAGCAGTTCTTC
CASSQGGELWNEQFF
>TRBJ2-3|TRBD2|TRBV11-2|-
TGTGCCAGCAGCTTAGTAGGGGCGGGAGGGGTCGATACGCAGTATTTT
CASSLVGAGGVDTQYF
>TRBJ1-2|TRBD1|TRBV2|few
TGTGCCAGCAGTGCTGACTCCGGGACAGGGAGAAATGGCTACACCTTC
CASSADSGTGRNGYTF
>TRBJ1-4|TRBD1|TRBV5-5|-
TGTGCCAGCAGCCAACTGAAACAGGGGAAGCATGAAAAACTGTTTTTT
CASSQLKQGKHEKLFF
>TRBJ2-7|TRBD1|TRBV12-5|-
TGTGCTAGTGTCCCGACAGGGGGTTCCTACGAGCAGTACTTC
CASVPTGGSYEQYF
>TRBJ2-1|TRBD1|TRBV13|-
TGTGCCAGCGCACGACAGGGATCCTACAATGAGCAGTTCTTC
CASARQGSYNEQFF
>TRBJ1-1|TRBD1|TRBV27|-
TGTGCCAGCAGCCGACAGGGGGGAAGGACTGAAGCTTTCTTT
CASSRQGGRTEAFF
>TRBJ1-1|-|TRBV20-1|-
TGCAGTGCTAGAGGGGACAATGAAGCTTTCTTT
CSARGDNEAFF
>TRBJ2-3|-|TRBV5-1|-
TGCGCCAGCCGCGGGAAGGCTGCTAGCACAGATACGCAGTATTTT
CASRGKAASTDTQYF
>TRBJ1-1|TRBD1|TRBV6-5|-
TGTGCCAGCAGTCCCGGGACAGGGAACACTGAAGCTTTCTTT
CASSPGTGNTEAFF
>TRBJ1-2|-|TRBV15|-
TGTGCCACCAGCAGAGTTCGGGCCAATCAGCGGGGCTACACCTTC
CATSRVRANQRGYTF
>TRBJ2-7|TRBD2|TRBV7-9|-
TGTTCCAGCAGCTTAGCTACTAGCGGAGTCCTACGGGAGCAGTACTTC
CSSSLATSGVLREQYF
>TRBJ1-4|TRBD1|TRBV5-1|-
TGCGCCAGCAGCACGGGACAGGGGGTCGAAAAACTGTTTTTT
CASSTGQGVEKLFF
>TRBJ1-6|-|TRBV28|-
TGTGCCAGCAGTTCGCAGGGTTTACCCCTCCACTTT
CASSSQGLPLHF
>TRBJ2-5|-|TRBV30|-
TGTGCCTGGAGTGCCACGGAGGGAGAGACCCAGTACTTC
CAWSATEGETQYF
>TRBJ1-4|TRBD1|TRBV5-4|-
TGTGCCAGCAGCTCCCGACAGGGTGGAGAAAAACTGTTTTTT
CASSSRQGGEKLFF
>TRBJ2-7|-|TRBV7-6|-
TGTGCCAGCAGCTCCTCTCTCCGGGGGGAGCAGTACTTC
CASSSSLRGEQYF
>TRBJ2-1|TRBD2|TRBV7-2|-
TGTGCCAGCAGCTTAGGTGGGACTAGGCTTGGGGGTGAGCAGTTCTTC
CASSLGGTRLGGEQFF
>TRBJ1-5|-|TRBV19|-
TGTGCCAGTAGACGGGCAGGGGCCGGGTTGGGCAATCAGCCCCAGCATTTT
CASRRAGAGLGNQPQHF
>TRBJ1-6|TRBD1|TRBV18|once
TGTGCCAGCTCAACTTCGACAGGGCCGAATTCCCCCCTCCACTTT
CASSTSTGPNSPLHF
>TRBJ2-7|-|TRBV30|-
TGTGCCTGGACAAGCGGGCAGGGAGGCTACGAGCAGTACTTC
CAWTSGQGGYEQYF
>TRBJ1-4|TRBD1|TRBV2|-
TGTGCCAGCAGTGAAGACAGGGGGCTCGGTGAAAAACTGTTTTTT
CASSEDRGLGEKLFF
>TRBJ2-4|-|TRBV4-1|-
TGCGCCAGCAGCCAAGGGCCCCAGGGAAAAAACATTCAGTACTTC
CASSQGPQGKNIQYF
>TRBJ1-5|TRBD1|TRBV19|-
TGTGCCAGTCGTCCCAGCAGAGGTTCTCGACAGGGGACAGGGCCCCAGCATTTT
CASRPSRGSRQGTGPQHF
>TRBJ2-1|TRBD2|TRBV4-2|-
TGTGCCAGCAGCCCCAAGCGGGGTGAGCAGTTCTTC
CASSPKRGEQFF
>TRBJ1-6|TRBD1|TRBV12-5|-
TGTGCTAGTGTCCCCGGGACAGGGAATTCCCCCCTCCACTTT
CASVPGTGNSPLHF
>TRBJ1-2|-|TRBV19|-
TGTGCCAGTAGTATACGAACTCGGGAAGGCTACACCTTC
CASSIRTREGYTF
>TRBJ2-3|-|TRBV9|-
TGTGCCAGCAGCGTCGGCGGATCCACAGATACGCAGTATTTT
CASSVGGSTDTQYF
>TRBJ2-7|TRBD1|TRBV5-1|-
TGCGCCAGCAGCTCTACAGGGGGTGCCTACGAGCAGTACTTC
CASSSTGGAYEQYF
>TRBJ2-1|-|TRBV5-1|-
TGCGCCAGCAGCTTGTTCGCCCCGAGCTCCTACAATGAGCAGTTCTTC
CASSLFAPSSYNEQFF
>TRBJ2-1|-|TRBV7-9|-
TGTGCCAGCAGCTTAGGAGAGGTTCTCTCCTACAATGAGCAGTTCTTC
CASSLGEVLSYNEQFF
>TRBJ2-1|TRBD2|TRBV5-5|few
TGTGCCAGCAGTTTGTGGAGACTAGCGGGGAATGAGCAGTTCTTC
CASSLWRLAGNEQFF
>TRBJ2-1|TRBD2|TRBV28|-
TGTGCCAGCAGTTCCGGCAGCGGGGGTACACTATACAATGAGCAGTTCTTC
CASSSGSGGTLYNEQFF
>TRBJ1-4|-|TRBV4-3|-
TGCGCCAGCAGCCATGACGAGGGAAAACTGTTTTTT
CASSHDEGKLFF
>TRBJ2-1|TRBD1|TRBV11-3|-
TGTGCCAGCCGGGGAACAGGGGGGAGCACGGAGCAGTTCTTC
CASRGTGGSTEQFF
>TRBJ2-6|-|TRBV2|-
TGTGCCAGCAGTGGGGGGGGGCATGGGGCCAACGTCCTGACTTTC
CASSGGGHGANVLTF
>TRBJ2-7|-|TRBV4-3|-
TGCGCCAGCAGCCATCAGGCGGGGTACGAGCAGTACTTC
CASSHQAGYEQYF
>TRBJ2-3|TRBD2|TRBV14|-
TGTGCCAGCAGCCACCCCGGGATAGCGGGGGGGCCGTATGTTCCAGATACGCAGTATTTT
CASSHPGIAGGPYVPDTQYF
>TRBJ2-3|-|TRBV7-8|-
TGTGCCAGCAGCACAGGGACACTCGATACGCAGTATTTT
CASSTGTLDTQYF
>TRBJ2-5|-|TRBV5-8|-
TGTGCCAGCAGCCCCGGGGTCGGCTATCAAGAGACCCAGTACTTC
CASSPGVGYQETQYF
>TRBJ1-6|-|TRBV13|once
TGTGCCAGCAGCTTAAGTCTACCAGGTATTAATTCACCCCTCCACTTT
CASSLSLPGINSPLHF
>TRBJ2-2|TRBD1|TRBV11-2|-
TGTGCCAGCAGCTCTGGACAGGGGAGGTTAGGCGGGGAGCTGTTTTTT
CASSSGQGRLGGELFF
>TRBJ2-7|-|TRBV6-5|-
TGTGCCAGCAGTTACGGAGGGACGGGGGACGAGCAGTACTTC
CASSYGGTGDEQYF